A selection of T cell receptor beta chains follows, all from one sample in a study of T cell responses to AZD1222 COVID-19 vaccine. Repertoires were generated with immunoSEQ multiplex PCR, while TCRdb's copy carries only in-frame clones and drops some. The sample lists around 100,000 clones, less than 95% seen once, with 1.3% in the top ten. The specimen comprised peripheral blood, sampled on day 0 of AZD1222 vaccination. The source is an adult in good health. Each CDR3 is given with its conserved first and last residue. The order of the fields is D gene, J gene, clone size, V gene, CDR3 protein, CDR3 DNA. The D gene is left open where the match is weak. Size is stated for part of the rows, as once, few or many counts, or as a class when the clone is expanded.

>NA|TRBJ2-7|NA|TRBV19
CASSDSTQETSYEQYF
TGTGCCAGTAGCGACTCAACGCAGGAAACCTCCTACGAGCAGTACTTC
>NA|TRBJ1-1|few|TRBV30
CAWSVGVGRTEAFF
TGTGCCTGGAGTGTAGGGGTAGGGAGGACTGAAGCTTTCTTT
>TRBD1|TRBJ2-7|NA|TRBV10-2
CASSSTGTGADEQYF
TGCGCCAGCAGTAGTACCGGGACAGGGGCCGACGAGCAGTACTTC
>NA|TRBJ1-5|once|TRBV7-6
CASSLSAGSEGQPQHF
TGTGCCAGCAGCCTAAGTGCAGGGAGCGAAGGTCAGCCCCAGCATTTT
>NA|TRBJ2-2|NA|TRBV7-9
CASSFPPTTGELFF
TGTGCCAGCAGCTTCCCCCCTACCACCGGGGAGCTGTTTTTT
>NA|TRBJ1-4|NA|TRBV4-1
CASSEQEATNEKLFF
TGCGCCAGCAGCGAACAAGAAGCAACTAATGAAAAACTGTTTTTT
>NA|TRBJ1-4|once|TRBV6-5
CASSSSGYNEKLFF
TGTGCCAGCAGTTCGTCCGGTTATAATGAAAAACTGTTTTTT
>NA|TRBJ1-6|NA|TRBV4-2
CASSQQRGLGSPLHF
TGTGCCAGCAGCCAGCAAAGAGGGCTGGGATCACCCCTCCACTTT
>TRBD1|TRBJ1-6|NA|TRBV10-3
CAISEKDRDNSPLHF
TGTGCCATCAGTGAGAAGGACAGGGATAATTCACCCCTCCACTTT
>NA|TRBJ1-2|NA|TRBV3-1/TRBV3-2
CASSHDQGGYGYTF
TGTGCCAGCAGCCATGACCAGGGCGGGTATGGCTACACCTTC
>TRBD2|TRBJ2-3|NA|TRBV28
CASSLSLAGVNADTQYF
TGTGCCAGCAGTTTGTCACTAGCGGGGGTTAACGCAGATACGCAGTATTTT
>TRBD1|TRBJ2-7|NA|TRBV19
CASSSSTGVAYEQYF
TGTGCCAGTAGTTCCTCAACAGGGGTCGCCTACGAGCAGTACTTC
>NA|TRBJ1-5|NA|TRBV11-2
CASSPGFNQPQHF
TGTGCCAGCAGCCCCGGATTCAATCAGCCCCAGCATTTT
>NA|TRBJ1-1|NA|TRBV15
CATSRVWSEGDTEAFF
TGTGCCACCAGCAGAGTATGGAGTGAAGGGGACACTGAAGCTTTCTTT
>NA|TRBJ2-7|few|TRBV5-1
CASSLAGYAYEQYF
TGCGCCAGCAGCTTGGCTGGGTACGCCTACGAGCAGTACTTC
>TRBD2|TRBJ2-3|NA|TRBV5-1
CASSPSGGAGDTQYF
TGCGCCAGCAGCCCTAGCGGGGGGGCAGGGGATACGCAGTATTTT
>NA|TRBJ2-7|NA|TRBV6-5
CASSFPGTYEQYF
TGTGCCAGCAGTTTTCCCGGGACCTACGAGCAGTACTTC
>TRBD1|TRBJ1-2|NA|TRBV2
CASSPSDQGDYGYTF
TGTGCCAGCAGCCCCTCAGATCAGGGGGACTATGGCTACACCTTC
>NA|TRBJ1-5|NA|TRBV28
CASSPGAYGSNQPQHF
TGTGCCAGCAGCCCCGGGGCCTACGGGAGCAATCAGCCCCAGCATTTT
>NA|TRBJ1-1|once|TRBV29-1
CSVAGGVARSGAFF
TGCAGCGTTGCGGGGGGGGTAGCTCGGTCGGGAGCTTTCTTT
>NA|TRBJ2-7|few|TRBV4-1
CASSQLQSGVDEQYF
TGCGCCAGCAGCCAGCTACAGTCGGGGGTGGACGAGCAGTACTTC
>NA|TRBJ2-1|NA|TRBV19
CASNPSQGSEQFF
TGTGCCAGTAACCCAAGTCAGGGGAGTGAGCAGTTCTTC